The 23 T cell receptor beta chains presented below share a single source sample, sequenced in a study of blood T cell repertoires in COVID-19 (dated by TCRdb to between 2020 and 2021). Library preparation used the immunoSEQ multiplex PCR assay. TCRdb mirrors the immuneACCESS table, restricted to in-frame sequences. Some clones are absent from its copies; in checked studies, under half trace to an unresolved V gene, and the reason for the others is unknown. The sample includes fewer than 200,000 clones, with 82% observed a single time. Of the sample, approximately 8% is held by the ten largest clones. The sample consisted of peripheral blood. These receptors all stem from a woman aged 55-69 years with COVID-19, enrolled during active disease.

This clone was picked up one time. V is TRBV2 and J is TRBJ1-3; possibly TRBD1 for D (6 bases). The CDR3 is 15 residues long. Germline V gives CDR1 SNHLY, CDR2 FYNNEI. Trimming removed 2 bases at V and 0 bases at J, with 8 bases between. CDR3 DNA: TGTGCCAGCAGTGAAAGGGGGTTCTCTGGAAACACCATATATTTT. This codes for CASSERGFSGNTIYF.

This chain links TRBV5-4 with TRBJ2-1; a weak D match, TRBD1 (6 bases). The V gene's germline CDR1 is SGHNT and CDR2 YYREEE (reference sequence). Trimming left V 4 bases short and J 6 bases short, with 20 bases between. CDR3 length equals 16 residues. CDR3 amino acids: CASSPPSLQGSNEQFF. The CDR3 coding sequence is TGTGCCAGCAGCCCTCCATCGCTACAGGGCAGCAATGAGCAGTTCTTC. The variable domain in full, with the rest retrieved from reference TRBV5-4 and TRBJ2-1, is ETGVTQSPTHLIKTRGQQVTLRCSSQSGHNTVSWYQQALGQGPQFIFQYYREEENGRGNFPPRFSGLQFPNYSSELNVNALELDDSALYLCASSPPSLQGSNEQFFGPGTRLTVL.

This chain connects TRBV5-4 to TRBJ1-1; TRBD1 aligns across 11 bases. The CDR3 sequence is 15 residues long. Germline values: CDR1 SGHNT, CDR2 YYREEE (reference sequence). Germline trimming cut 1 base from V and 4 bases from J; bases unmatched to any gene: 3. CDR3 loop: CASSLQGTGGTEAFF. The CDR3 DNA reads TGTGCCAGCAGCTTGCAAGGGACAGGGGGCACTGAAGCTTTCTTT. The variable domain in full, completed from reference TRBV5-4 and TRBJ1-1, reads ETGVTQSPTHLIKTRGQQVTLRCSSQSGHNTVSWYQQALGQGPQFIFQYYREEENGRGNFPPRFSGLQFPNYSSELNVNALELDDSALYLCASSLQGTGGTEAFFGQGTRLTVV.

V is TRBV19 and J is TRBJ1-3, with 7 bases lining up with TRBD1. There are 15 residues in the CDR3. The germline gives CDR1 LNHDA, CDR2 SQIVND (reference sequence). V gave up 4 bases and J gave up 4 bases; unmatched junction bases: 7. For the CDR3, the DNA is TGTGCCAGTAGTAAACGGGGACAGTTCGGAAACACCATATATTTT. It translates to CASSKRGQFGNTIYF.

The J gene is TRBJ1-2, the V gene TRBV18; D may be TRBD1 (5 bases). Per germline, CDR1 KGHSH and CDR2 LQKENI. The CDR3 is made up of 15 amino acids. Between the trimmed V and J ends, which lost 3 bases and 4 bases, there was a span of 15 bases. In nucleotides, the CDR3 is TGTGCCAGCTCACCTGCCGGGACTGAACTCTATGGCTACACCTTC. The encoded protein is CASSPAGTELYGYTF.

CDR3 sequence (DNA): TGTGCCAGCAGATCGGGACTAGCGAGTCCCTACAATGAGCAGTTCTTC. Protein sequence: CASRSGLASPYNEQFF. The rearrangement uses TRBV2 and TRBJ2-1, with TRBD2 identical over 10 bases. The trim removed 6 bases at V and 2 bases at J, leaving 7 bases unmatched. There are 16 residues in the CDR3. Germline V gene data show CDR1 as SNHLY and CDR2 as FYNNEI.

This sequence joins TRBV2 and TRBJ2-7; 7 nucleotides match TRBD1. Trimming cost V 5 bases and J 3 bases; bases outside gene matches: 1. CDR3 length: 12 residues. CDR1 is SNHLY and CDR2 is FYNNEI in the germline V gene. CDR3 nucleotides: TGTGCCAGCAGTCGGGACAGCTACGAGCAGTACTTC. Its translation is CASSRDSYEQYF. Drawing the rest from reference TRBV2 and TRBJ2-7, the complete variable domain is EPEVTQTPSHQVTQMGQEVILRCVPISNHLYFYWYRQILGQKVEFLVSFYNNEISEKSEIFDDQFSVERPDGSNFTLKIRSTKLEDSAMYFCASSRDSYEQYFGPGTRLTVT.

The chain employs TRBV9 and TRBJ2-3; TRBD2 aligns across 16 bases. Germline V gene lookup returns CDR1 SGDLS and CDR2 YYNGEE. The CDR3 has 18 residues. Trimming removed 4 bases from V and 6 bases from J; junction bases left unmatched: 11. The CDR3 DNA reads TGTGCCAGCAGCTTCCCCGGGACTAGCGGGGGGGCCGGGGATACGCAGTATTTT. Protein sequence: CASSFPGTSGGAGDTQYF. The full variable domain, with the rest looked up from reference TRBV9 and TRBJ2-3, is DSGVTQTPKHLITATGQRVTLRCSPRSGDLSVYWYQQSLDQGLQFLIQYYNGEERAKGNILERFSAQQFPDLHSELNLSSLELGDSALYFCASSFPGTSGGAGDTQYFGPGTRLTVL.

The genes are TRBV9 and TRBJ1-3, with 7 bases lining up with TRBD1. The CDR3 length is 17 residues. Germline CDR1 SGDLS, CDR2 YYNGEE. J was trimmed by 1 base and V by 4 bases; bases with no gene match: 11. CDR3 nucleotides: TGTGCCAGCAGCCCGGTGGGCAGGGGGTATTCTGGAAACACCATATATTTT. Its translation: CASSPVGRGYSGNTIYF.

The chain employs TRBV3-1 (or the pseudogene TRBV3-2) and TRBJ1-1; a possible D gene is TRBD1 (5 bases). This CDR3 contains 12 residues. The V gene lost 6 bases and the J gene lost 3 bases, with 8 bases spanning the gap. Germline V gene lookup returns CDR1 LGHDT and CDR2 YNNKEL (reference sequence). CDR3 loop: CASRGGDTEAFF. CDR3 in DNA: TGTGCCAGCAGGGGGGGGGACACTGAAGCTTTCTTT.

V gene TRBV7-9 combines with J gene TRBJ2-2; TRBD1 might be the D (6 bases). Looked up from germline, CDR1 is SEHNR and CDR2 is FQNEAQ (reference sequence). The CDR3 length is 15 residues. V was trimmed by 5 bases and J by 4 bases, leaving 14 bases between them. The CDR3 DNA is TGTGCCAGCAGCACAGGGAGTATGGGCACCGGGGAGCTGTTTTTT. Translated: CASSTGSMGTGELFF.

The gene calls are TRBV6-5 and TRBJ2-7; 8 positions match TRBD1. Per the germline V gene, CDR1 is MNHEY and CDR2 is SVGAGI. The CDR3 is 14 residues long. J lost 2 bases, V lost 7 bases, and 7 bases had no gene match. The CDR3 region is CASTFGDRPYEQYV. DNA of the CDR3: TGTGCCAGCACTTTCGGGGACAGGCCCTACGAGCAGTACGTC.

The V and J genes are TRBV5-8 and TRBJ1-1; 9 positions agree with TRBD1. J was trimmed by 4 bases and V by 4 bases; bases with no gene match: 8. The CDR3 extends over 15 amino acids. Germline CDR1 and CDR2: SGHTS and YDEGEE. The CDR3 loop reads CASSIGQGRATEAFF. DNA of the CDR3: TGTGCCAGCAGCATAGGACAGGGGCGGGCCACTGAAGCTTTCTTT.

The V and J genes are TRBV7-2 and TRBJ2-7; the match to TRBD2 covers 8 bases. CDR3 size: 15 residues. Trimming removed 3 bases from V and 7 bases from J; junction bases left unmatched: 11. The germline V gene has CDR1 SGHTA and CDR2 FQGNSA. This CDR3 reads CASSFSLAGGREQYF. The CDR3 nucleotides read TGTGCCAGCAGCTTCTCGCTCGCGGGAGGAAGGGAGCAGTACTTC.

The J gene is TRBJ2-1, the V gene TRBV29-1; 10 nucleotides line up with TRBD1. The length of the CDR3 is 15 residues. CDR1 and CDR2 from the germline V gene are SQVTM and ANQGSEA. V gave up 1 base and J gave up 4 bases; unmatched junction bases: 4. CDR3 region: CSVEVRDRGYNEQFF. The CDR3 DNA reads TGCAGCGTTGAAGTACGGGACAGGGGATACAATGAGCAGTTCTTC.

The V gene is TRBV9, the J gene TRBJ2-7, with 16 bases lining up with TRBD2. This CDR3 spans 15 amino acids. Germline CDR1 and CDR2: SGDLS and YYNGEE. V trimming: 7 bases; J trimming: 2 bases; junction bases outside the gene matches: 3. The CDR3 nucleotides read TGTGCCAGCTCCGGGACTAGCGGGAGGGCCTACGAGCAGTACTTC. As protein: CASSGTSGRAYEQYF.

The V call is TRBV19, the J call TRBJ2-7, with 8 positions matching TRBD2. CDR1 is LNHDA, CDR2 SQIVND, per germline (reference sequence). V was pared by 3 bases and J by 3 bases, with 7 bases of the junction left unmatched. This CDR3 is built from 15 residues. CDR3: CASSIQGGRNYEQYF. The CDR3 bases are TGTGCCAGTAGTATCCAGGGCGGGAGGAACTACGAGCAGTACTTC. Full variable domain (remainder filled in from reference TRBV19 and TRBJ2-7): DGGITQSPKYLFRKEGQNVTLSCEQNLNHDAMYWYRQDPGQGLRLIYYSQIVNDFQKGDIAEGYSVSREKKESFPLTVTSAQKNPTAFYLCASSIQGGRNYEQYFGPGTRLTVT.

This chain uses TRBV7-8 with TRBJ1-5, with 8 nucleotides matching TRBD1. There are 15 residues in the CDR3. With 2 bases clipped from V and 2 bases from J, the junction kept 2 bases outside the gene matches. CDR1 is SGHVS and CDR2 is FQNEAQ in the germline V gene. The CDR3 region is CASSLQGAGNQPQHF. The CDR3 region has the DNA TGTGCCAGCAGCTTACAGGGGGCTGGCAATCAGCCCCAGCATTTT.

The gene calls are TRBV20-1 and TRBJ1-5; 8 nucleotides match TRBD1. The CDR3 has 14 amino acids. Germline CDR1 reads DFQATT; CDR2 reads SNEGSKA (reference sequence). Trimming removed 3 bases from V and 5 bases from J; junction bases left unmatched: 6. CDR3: CSASLQGAYQPQHF. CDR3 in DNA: TGCAGTGCTAGTCTGCAGGGGGCTTATCAGCCCCAGCATTTT.

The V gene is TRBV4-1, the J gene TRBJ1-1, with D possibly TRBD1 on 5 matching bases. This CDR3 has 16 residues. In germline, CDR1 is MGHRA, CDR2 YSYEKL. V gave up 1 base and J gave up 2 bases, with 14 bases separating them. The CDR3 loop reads CASSQVRDYGNTEAFF. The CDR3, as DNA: TGCGCCAGCAGCCAAGTCAGGGATTACGGAAACACTGAAGCTTTCTTT.

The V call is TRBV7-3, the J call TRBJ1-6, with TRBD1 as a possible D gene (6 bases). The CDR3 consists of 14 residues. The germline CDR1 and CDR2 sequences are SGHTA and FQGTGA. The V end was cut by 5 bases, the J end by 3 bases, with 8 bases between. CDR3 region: CASSQGNYNSPLHF. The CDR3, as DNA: TGTGCCAGCAGCCAGGGGAACTATAATTCACCCCTCCACTTT.

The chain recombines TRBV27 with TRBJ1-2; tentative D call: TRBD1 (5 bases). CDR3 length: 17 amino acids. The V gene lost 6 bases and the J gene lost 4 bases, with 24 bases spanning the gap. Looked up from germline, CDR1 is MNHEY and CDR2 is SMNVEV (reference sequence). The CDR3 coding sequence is TGTGCCAGCAGCTTCACCGTCGGGGGGGGACTAGGCTATGGCTACACCTTC. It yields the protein CASSFTVGGGLGYGYTF.

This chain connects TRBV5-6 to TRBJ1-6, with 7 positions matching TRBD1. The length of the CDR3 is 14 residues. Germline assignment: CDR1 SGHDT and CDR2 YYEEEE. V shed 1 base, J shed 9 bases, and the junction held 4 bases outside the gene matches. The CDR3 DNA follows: TGTGCCAGCAGCTTGAACAGGGGCCGTTCACCCCTCCACTTT. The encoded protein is CASSLNRGRSPLHF.